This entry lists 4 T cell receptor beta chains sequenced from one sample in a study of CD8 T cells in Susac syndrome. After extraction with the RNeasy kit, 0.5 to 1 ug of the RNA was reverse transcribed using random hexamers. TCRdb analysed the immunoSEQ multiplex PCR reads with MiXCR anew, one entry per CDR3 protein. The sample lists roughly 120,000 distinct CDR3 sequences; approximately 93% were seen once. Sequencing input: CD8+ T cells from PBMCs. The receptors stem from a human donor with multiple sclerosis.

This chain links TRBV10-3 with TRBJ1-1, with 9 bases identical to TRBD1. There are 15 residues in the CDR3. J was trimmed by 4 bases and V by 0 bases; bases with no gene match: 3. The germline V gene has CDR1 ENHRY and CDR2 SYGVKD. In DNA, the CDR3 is TGTGCCATCAGTGAGTCGACAGGGGGTGGCACTGAAGCTTTCTTT. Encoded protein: CAISESTGGGTEAFF.

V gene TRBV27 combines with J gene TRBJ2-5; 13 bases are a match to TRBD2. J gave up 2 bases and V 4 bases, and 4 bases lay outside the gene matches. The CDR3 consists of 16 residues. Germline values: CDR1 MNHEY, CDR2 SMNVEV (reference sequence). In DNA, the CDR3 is TGTGCCAGCAGTTCTAGACTAGCGGGGGGACAAGAGACCCAGTACTTC. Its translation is CASSSRLAGGQETQYF.

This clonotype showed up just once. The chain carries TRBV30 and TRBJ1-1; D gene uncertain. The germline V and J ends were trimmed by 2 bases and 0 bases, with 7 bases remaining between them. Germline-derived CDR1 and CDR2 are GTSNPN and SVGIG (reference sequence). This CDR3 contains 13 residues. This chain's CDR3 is CAWSPTMNTEAFF. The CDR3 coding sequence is TGTGCCTGGAGTCCAACCATGAACACTGAAGCTTTCTTT.

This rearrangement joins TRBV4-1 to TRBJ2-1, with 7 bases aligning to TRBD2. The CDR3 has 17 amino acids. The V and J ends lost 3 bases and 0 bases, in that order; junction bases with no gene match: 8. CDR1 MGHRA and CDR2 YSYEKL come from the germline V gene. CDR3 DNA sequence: TGCGCCAGCAGCCACGATCCAGCTAGCGGCTCCTACAATGAGCAGTTCTTC. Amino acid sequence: CASSHDPASGSYNEQFF.